This passage covers 18 T cell receptor beta chains from one sample sequenced in a study of control samples from healthy donors and cancer patients. Libraries were prepared by immunoSEQ multiplex PCR; TCRdb keeps only in-frame clonotypes and omits some of them. This table has about 130,000 clones, around 94% appearing once. The sample was PBMCs. The receptors originated from an elderly man with head and neck cancer.

The chain combines TRBV19 with TRBJ1-1; 12 bases map to TRBD1. The germline V gene has CDR1 LNHDA and CDR2 SQIVND (reference sequence). Trimming at V came to 5 bases and at J to 8 bases, leaving 9 bases not matched to a gene. The CDR3 totals 15 residues. In DNA form, the CDR3 reads TGTGCCAGTAGTGGGCCGGGACAGGGGGCTTCAGAAGCTTTCTTT. Its protein product is CASSGPGQGASEAFF.

This clone has just one count. The V and J genes are TRBV5-6 and TRBJ1-2, with D maybe TRBD1 (5 bases). Germline V gene lookup returns CDR1 SGHDT and CDR2 YYEEEE. Trimming shortened V by 0 bases and J by 2 bases, and 11 bases separated the two germline ends. The CDR3 loop spans 15 amino acids. As DNA, the CDR3 is TGTGCCAGCAGCTTGGAGGGGACGGGGAACTATGGCTACACCTTC. Its translation is CASSLEGTGNYGYTF. The whole variable domain, filled in from reference TRBV5-6 and TRBJ1-2, reads DAGVTQSPTHLIKTRGQQVTLRCSPKSGHDTVSWYQQALGQGPQFIFQYYEEEERQRGNFPDRFSGHQFPNYSSELNVNALLLGDSALYLCASSLEGTGNYGYTFGSGTRLTVV.

As concerns this clone: A junction end diverges from the germline sequence, so it may reflect a read error. This chain links TRBV16 with TRBJ2-7; D remains ambiguous. This CDR3 has 14 residues. The V gene's germline CDR1 is KGHSY and CDR2 FQNENV. The CDR3 DNA is TGTGCCAGCAGCCAAAATCTCGGGTCCTCCGAGCAGTACTTC. Translating gives CASSQNLGSSEQYF.

This chain uses TRBV30 with TRBJ2-3; D is perhaps TRBD1 (5 bases). This CDR3 has 15 amino acids. V was cut by 0 bases and J by 2 bases, with 12 bases left in between. CDR1 is GTSNPN and CDR2 is SVGIG in the germline V gene (reference sequence). CDR3: CAWSVLQGTTDTQYF. CDR3 in DNA: TGTGCCTGGAGTGTACTTCAGGGAACCACAGATACGCAGTATTTT. Complete variable domain (other parts from reference TRBV30 and TRBJ2-3): SQTIHQWPATLVQPVGSPLSLECTVEGTSNPNLYWYRQAAGRGLQLLFYSVGIGQISSEVPQNLSASRPQDRQFILSSKKLLLSDSGFYLCAWSVLQGTTDTQYFGPGTRLTVL.

The genes are TRBV14 and TRBJ1-1; D might be TRBD1 (5 bases). The CDR3 length is 17 residues. The germline V gene has CDR1 SGHDN and CDR2 FVKESK. V was clipped by 3 bases and J by 2 bases, with 19 bases between them. In DNA form, the CDR3 reads TGTGCCAGCAGCCAGGAGACAACGGGACGGATAAACACTGAAGCTTTCTTT. It yields the protein CASSQETTGRINTEAFF.

As DNA, the CDR3 is TGCGCCAGCAGGCTAACCGACAGGCGGCAAGAGACCCAGTACTTC. It yields the protein CASRLTDRRQETQYF. The gene calls are TRBV5-1 and TRBJ2-5; D might be TRBD1 (6 bases). V was cut by 5 bases and J by 2 bases, with 16 bases left in between. In germline, CDR1 is SGHRS, CDR2 YFSETQ. This CDR3 contains 15 residues.

J is TRBJ1-2 and V is TRBV30; the D is unclear. V was cut by 5 bases and J by 1 base, with 5 bases left in between. CDR3 length equals 11 residues. Germline CDR1 is GTSNPN and CDR2 is SVGIG (reference sequence). This chain's CDR3 is CAWRVNYGYTF. The CDR3 DNA sequence: TGTGCCTGGCGAGTTAACTATGGCTACACCTTC.

V and J are TRBV6-1 and TRBJ1-1; the D is unclear. Trimming cost V 0 bases and J 1 base, with 3 bases left between them. The germline V gene has CDR1 MNHNS and CDR2 SASEGT. The CDR3 contains 13 residues. Here the CDR3 reads CASSEASNTEAFF. For the CDR3, the DNA is TGTGCCAGCAGTGAAGCGTCGAACACTGAAGCTTTCTTT.

The chain couples TRBV5-5 to TRBJ2-4; 7 positions agree with TRBD1. CDR1 SGHKS and CDR2 YYEKEE come from the germline V gene (reference sequence). This CDR3 is built from 14 residues. V dropped 1 base and J dropped 5; count of bases not matched to a gene: 3. CDR3 amino acids: CASSLKGAENIQYF. For the CDR3, the DNA is TGTGCCAGCAGCTTGAAGGGGGCGGAAAACATTCAGTACTTC.

The chain combines TRBV19 with TRBJ1-2; D is uncertain. CDR3 length: 13 amino acids. Trimming took off 3 bases at V and 2 bases at J, with 7 bases between the two ends. Germline loops: CDR1 LNHDA, CDR2 SQIVND (reference sequence). CDR3: CASSIRANYGYTF. CDR3 in DNA: TGTGCCAGTAGTATTAGGGCCAACTATGGCTACACCTTC.

This chain links TRBV3-1 (or the pseudogene TRBV3-2) with TRBJ1-1, with D perhaps TRBD1 (6 bases). The CDR3 length is 15 residues. The V end was cut by 0 bases, the J end by 4 bases, with 12 bases between. Germline V gene sequence: CDR1 LGHDT, CDR2 YNNKEL (reference sequence). In DNA, the CDR3 is TGTGCCAGCAGCCAAGAAAGGACAGAAACCACTGAAGCTTTCTTT. Protein sequence: CASSQERTETTEAFF.

The chain carries TRBV7-2 and TRBJ2-3; D perhaps matches TRBD1 (7 bases). Deletions cut 4 bases from V and 6 bases from J, with 17 bases between. Germline V gene lookup returns CDR1 SGHTA and CDR2 FQGNSA. This CDR3 comprises 15 residues. The CDR3 region is CASSSGASGGDTQYF. CDR3 sequence (DNA): TGTGCCAGCAGCTCAGGGGCCTCAGGGGGGGATACGCAGTATTTT.

The chain has TRBV7-8 and TRBJ2-7, with TRBD1 matching 8 bases. Germline CDR1 is SGHVS and CDR2 is FQNEAQ. With V trimmed by 2 bases and J by 0 bases, 0 bases remained unmatched. The CDR3 length is 14 residues. The CDR3 loop reads CASSLQGASYEQYF. CDR3 sequence (DNA): TGTGCCAGCAGCTTACAGGGGGCCTCCTACGAGCAGTACTTC.

As DNA, the CDR3 is TGTGCCAGCAGTTACGACAGGGGAATCTATGGCTACACCTTC. It specifies CASSYDRGIYGYTF. The chain employs TRBV6-2 or TRBV6-3 and TRBJ1-2; 8 bases line up with TRBD1. CDR3 length equals 14 residues. Germline CDR1 is MNHEY and CDR2 is SVGEGT. V gave up 2 bases and J gave up 4 bases; unmatched junction bases: 3.

The J gene is TRBJ1-2, the V gene TRBV5-1, with TRBD1 as a possible D gene (6 bases). The V gene lost 0 bases and the J gene lost 4 bases, with 22 bases spanning the gap. The CDR3 loop spans 18 amino acids. Per germline, CDR1 SGHRS and CDR2 YFSETQ. The CDR3 DNA reads as TGCGCCAGCAGCTTGGTGTTAGGCGTAGGACAGAGATCCTATGGCTACACCTTC. It specifies CASSLVLGVGQRSYGYTF.

V is TRBV7-2 and J is TRBJ2-7; TRBD2 matches at 10 bases. J was trimmed by 6 bases and V by 1 base; bases with no gene match: 6. Germline-derived CDR1 and CDR2 are SGHTA and FQGNSA. This CDR3 contains 15 residues. The CDR3 loop reads CASSLELAGSIEQYF. The CDR3 nucleotides are TGTGCCAGCAGCTTAGAACTAGCGGGATCCATCGAGCAGTACTTC.

Only one count was recorded for this clone. The rearrangement joins TRBV19 to TRBJ2-3; D is possibly TRBD1 (6 bases). The CDR3 is made up of 15 amino acids. CDR1 is LNHDA and CDR2 is SQIVND in the germline V gene (reference sequence). V was pared by 6 bases and J by 4 bases, with 17 bases between. The CDR3 nucleotides are TGTGCCAGTAGGCCAAGGGGGAGAGGGGCAGATACGCAGTATTTT. As protein: CASRPRGRGADTQYF.

In its sample, this clone was seen once. The V call is TRBV5-1, the J call TRBJ1-1; D possibly corresponds to TRBD1 (6 bases). This CDR3 has 18 amino acids. Germline loops: CDR1 SGHRS, CDR2 YFSETQ. Between the trimmed V and J ends, which lost 3 bases and 1 base, there was a span of 22 bases. CDR3 nucleotide sequence: TGCGCCAGCAGCTCTCCTCCGGGGGCAGGGGCGGGGAACACTGAAGCTTTCTTT. This translates into CASSSPPGAGAGNTEAFF.